Listed below are T cell receptor beta chains from one sample, sequenced in a study of shared clonotypes between healthy human individuals. Generated by immunoSEQ multiplex PCR, the TCRdb table keeps only in-frame clones and is missing some. The sample contains about 590,000 clones, roughly 96% of which appear only once. Sequencing input: naive CD8+ T cells sorted from blood. The receptors were sampled from a woman in her 30s in good health. Each CDR3 is given with its conserved first and last residue.

v_gene	j_gene	CDR3aa
TRBV27	TRBJ2-5	CASSSGTGEETQYF
TRBV7-8	TRBJ2-1	CASSLERVGIEQFF
TRBV28	TRBJ1-2	CASSFYSGGDYGYTF
TRBV5-5	TRBJ1-1	CASSPPAGADTEAFF
TRBV4-1	TRBJ2-1	CASRERQGGYEQFF
TRBV27	TRBJ2-7	CASSHRTSDPYEQYF
TRBV7-9	TRBJ2-5	CASSQYQETQYF
TRBV7-9	TRBJ2-7	CASSSTLKLAYEQYF
TRBV4-1	TRBJ2-3	CASSQVFTPSGSTDTQYF
TRBV6-5	TRBJ2-1	CASSYEEEQFF
TRBV28	TRBJ1-1	CASSLVSGLGNTEAFF
TRBV5-4	TRBJ2-2	CASSLLAGDTGELFF
TRBV23-1	TRBJ2-1	CASSRSPHARAPRNEQFF
TRBV7-9	TRBJ2-2	CASSPDGELFF
TRBV11-2	TRBJ2-2	CATQNTGELFF
TRBV9	TRBJ1-1	CASSVVRESEAFF
TRBV28	TRBJ2-7	CASSFVGTYSYEQYF
TRBV2	TRBJ2-1	CASTKDMVSSYNEQFF
TRBV10-3	TRBJ2-4	CASGTGNIQYF
TRBV9	TRBJ1-2	CASSVESGPYGYTF
TRBV14	TRBJ2-5	CASSPLGETQYF
TRBV28	TRBJ1-5	CASSLRQGAYQPQHF
TRBV28	TRBJ1-5	CASLQTGTGVLDQPQHF
TRBV7-3	TRBJ1-2	CASSSSGTDYGYTF
TRBV5-6	TRBJ1-1	CASRQTGTLDTEAFF
TRBV28	TRBJ1-1	CASSRQENTEAFF
TRBV6-5	TRBJ2-1	CASRDAGEQFF
TRBV6-5	TRBJ1-5	CASSPGQGNQPQHF
TRBV15	TRBJ1-2	CATSRVAINYGYTF
TRBV7-9	TRBJ2-7	CASSHPSGSSYEQYF
TRBV13	TRBJ2-7	CASSLPQRGGTYEQYF
TRBV19	TRBJ1-1	CASTQGSDTEAFF
TRBV13	TRBJ2-7	CASSLRGGFSYEQYF
TRBV28	TRBJ2-7	CASSPTRQGAHEQYF
TRBV5-8	TRBJ1-1	CASIPGQPEAFF
TRBV25-1	TRBJ2-7	CASSEVIAGGSYEQYF
TRBV5-6	TRBJ2-2	CASSLEREGFYTGELFF
TRBV10-3	TRBJ2-3	CAISESEAGGRGDTQYF
TRBV4-2	TRBJ2-2	CASSQALTENTGELFF
TRBV7-2	TRBJ2-7	CASSSDGAPYEQYF
TRBV6-5	TRBJ2-7	CASSYSTGGVSYEQYF
TRBV5-1	TRBJ2-1	CASSLSPYNEQFF
TRBV2	TRBJ1-5	CASRSQTMGNQPQHF
TRBV27	TRBJ2-1	CASSLSPGSSYNEQFF
TRBV27	TRBJ2-7	CASRPGTGFEQYF